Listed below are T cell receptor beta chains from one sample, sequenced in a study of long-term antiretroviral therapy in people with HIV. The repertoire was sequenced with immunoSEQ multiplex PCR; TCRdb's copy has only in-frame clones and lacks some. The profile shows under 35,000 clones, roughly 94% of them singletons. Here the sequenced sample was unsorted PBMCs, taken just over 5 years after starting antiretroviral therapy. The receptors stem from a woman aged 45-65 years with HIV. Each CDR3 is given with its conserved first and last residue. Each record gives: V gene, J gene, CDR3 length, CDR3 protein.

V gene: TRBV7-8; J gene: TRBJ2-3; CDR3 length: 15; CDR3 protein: CASSLAGAGTDTQYF
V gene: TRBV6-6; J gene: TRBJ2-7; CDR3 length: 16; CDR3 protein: CASSYSGGDTLYEQYF
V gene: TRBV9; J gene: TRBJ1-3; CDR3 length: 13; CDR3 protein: CASSSDVGNTIYF
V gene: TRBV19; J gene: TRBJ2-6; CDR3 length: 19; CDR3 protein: CASSNPGAGGPSGANVLTF
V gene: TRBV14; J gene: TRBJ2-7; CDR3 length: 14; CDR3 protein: CASSQVLAAYEQYF
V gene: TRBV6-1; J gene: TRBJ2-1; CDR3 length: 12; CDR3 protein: CASSPRNNEQFF
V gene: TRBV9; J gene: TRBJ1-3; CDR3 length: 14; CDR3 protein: CASSPGGLGNTIYF
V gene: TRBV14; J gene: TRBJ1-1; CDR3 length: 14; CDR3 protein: CASSPDRWNTEAFF
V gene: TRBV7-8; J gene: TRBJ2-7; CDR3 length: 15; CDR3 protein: CASSLARAVAYEQYF
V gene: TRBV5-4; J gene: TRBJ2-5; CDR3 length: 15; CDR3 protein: CASRARTSLQETQYF
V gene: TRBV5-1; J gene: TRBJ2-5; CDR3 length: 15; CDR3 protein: CASSTSGGPGETQYF
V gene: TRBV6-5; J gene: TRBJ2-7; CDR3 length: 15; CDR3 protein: CASSYSAPGNYEQYF
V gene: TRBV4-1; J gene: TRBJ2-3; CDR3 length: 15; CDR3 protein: CASSQVRQGTDTQYF
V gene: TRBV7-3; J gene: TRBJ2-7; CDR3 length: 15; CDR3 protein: CASSILAGDSYEQYF
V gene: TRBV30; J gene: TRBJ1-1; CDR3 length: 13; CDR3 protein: CAWRGTRDTEAFF
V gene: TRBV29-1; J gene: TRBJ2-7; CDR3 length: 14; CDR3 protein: CSVSLAGPTYEQYF
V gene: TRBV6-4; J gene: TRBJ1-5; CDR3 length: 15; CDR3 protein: CASSEEAGTNQPQHF
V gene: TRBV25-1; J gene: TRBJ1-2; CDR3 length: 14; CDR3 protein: CASSEFGTEYGYTF
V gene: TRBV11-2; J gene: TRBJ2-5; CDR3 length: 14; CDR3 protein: CASSLDLAVETQYF
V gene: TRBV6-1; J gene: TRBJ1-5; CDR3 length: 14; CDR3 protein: CASSRDISNQPQHF
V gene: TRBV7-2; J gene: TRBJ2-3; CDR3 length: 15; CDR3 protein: CASSLGRGGTDTQYF
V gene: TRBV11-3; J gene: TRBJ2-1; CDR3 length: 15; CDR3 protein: CASSLGSHPEDEQFF
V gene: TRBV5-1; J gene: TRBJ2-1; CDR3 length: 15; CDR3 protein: CASSLDVGSNNEQFF
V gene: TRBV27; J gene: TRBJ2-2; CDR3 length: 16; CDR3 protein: CASSLSWDRVTGELFF
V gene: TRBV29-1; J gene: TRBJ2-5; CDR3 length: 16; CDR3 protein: CSVDEGRGPTLRTQYF
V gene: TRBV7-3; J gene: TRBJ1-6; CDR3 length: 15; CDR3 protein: CASSLQDPSASPLHF
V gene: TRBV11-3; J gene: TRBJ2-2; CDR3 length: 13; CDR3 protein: CASRQGTGGELFF
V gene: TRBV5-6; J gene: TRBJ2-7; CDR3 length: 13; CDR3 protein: CASSQEANYEQYF
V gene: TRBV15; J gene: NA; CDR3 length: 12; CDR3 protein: CATSGQTYEQYF
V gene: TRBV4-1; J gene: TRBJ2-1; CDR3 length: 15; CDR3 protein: CASSQDQRPHNEQFF
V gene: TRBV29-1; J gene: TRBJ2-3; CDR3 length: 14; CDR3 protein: CSVGGTSDPDTQYF